These 30 T cell receptor beta chains originate from one sample sequenced in a study of vaccination effects on CD4 cells after COVID-19. The assay was immunoSEQ multiplex PCR, and TCRdb's table has in-frame clones only and misses some. The sample yields 45,000 or so clones, roughly 70% seen once. A roughly ten-day culture period preceded the isolation of CD4+ T cells. All participants had two doses of either the BNT162b2 or mRNA-1273 vaccine. Their recognized antigens are unknown. The sample consisted of CD4+ T cells from PBMCs cultured without peptide, taken after COVID-19 vaccination. The source of these receptors is a human donor who received a COVID-19 vaccine.

As concerns this clone: Other DNA sequences in this specimen translate into the identical CDR3. The V gene is TRBV27, the J gene TRBJ2-3; D unclear. The germline CDR1 and CDR2 sequences are MNHEY and SMNVEV (reference sequence). Trimming removed 6 bases at V and 3 bases at J, with 7 bases between. The CDR3 contains 12 residues. CDR3 nucleotide sequence: TGTGCCAGCAGAGGCATAACAGATACGCAGTATTTT. Translation: CASRGITDTQYF.

The chain has TRBV5-6 and TRBJ2-1; 10 bases agree with TRBD2. Trimming cost V 3 bases and J 6 bases; bases outside gene matches: 3. Germline lookup yields CDR1 SGHDT and CDR2 YYEEEE. This CDR3 spans 14 amino acids. CDR3 region: CASSSGLAFNEQFF. The CDR3 coding sequence is TGTGCCAGCAGCTCGGGACTAGCGTTCAATGAGCAGTTCTTC. Variable domain in full (rest from reference TRBV5-6 and TRBJ2-1): DAGVTQSPTHLIKTRGQQVTLRCSPKSGHDTVSWYQQALGQGPQFIFQYYEEEERQRGNFPDRFSGHQFPNYSSELNVNALLLGDSALYLCASSSGLAFNEQFFGPGTRLTVL.

V gene TRBV5-1 combines with J gene TRBJ1-2; a possible D gene is TRBD1 (5 bases). The CDR3 length is 14 residues. Germline V gene data show CDR1 as SGHRS and CDR2 as YFSETQ. Trimming removed 0 bases from V and 4 bases from J, with 10 bases in between. CDR3 bases: TGCGCCAGCAGCTTGGAGCGGGGGAGCTATGGCTACACCTTC. It specifies CASSLERGSYGYTF.

CDR3 coding DNA: TGTGCCAGCAGTTTCTCCCTCCCCTTGAACACTGAAGCTTTCTTT. It translates to CASSFSLPLNTEAFF. The V call is TRBV27, the J call TRBJ1-1; D not resolved. The CDR3 contains 15 residues. The germline V gene encodes CDR1 MNHEY and CDR2 SMNVEV (reference sequence). Trimming left V 3 bases short and J 0 bases short, with 11 bases between.

This clone was seen only once. This rearrangement joins TRBV29-1 to TRBJ2-5; 12 bases agree with TRBD1. The J segment lost 4 bases and the V segment lost 8 bases, leaving 5 bases of the junction unmatched. The CDR3 runs 13 residues. CDR1 is SQVTM, CDR2 ANQGSEA, per germline. CDR3 sequence (DNA): TGCAGCACAACGGGACAGGGGGCAGAGACCCAGTACTTC. This sequence encodes CSTTGQGAETQYF.

V usage is TRBV6-5 and J usage is TRBJ1-5; 8 positions agree with TRBD1. This CDR3 contains 15 residues. The V and J ends lost 5 bases and 1 base, in that order; junction bases with no gene match: 4. Germline V gene data show CDR1 as MNHEY and CDR2 as SVGAGI. The CDR3 loop reads CASSTRDRSNQPQHF. In nucleotides, the CDR3 is TGTGCCAGCAGTACCCGGGACAGGAGCAATCAGCCCCAGCATTTT.

The chain combines TRBV6-1 with TRBJ2-1; D possibly uses TRBD1 or TRBD2 (5 bases each). CDR3 length equals 16 residues. The germline CDR1 and CDR2 sequences are MNHNS and SASEGT. Trimming stripped 2 bases from V and 9 bases from J, with 20 bases between. The CDR3 nucleotides are TGTGCCAGCAGTGAAATGTGGGGCGGGCCGGGTAGTGAGCAGTTCTTC. Its translation is CASSEMWGGPGSEQFF.

V usage is TRBV3-1 (or the pseudogene TRBV3-2) and J usage is TRBJ1-2, with TRBD1 matching over 8 bases. The CDR3 contains 18 residues. Germline lookup yields CDR1 LGHDT and CDR2 YNNKEL (reference sequence). Unmatched junction bases numbered 9, after V lost 0 bases and J lost 0 bases. The CDR3 sequence: CASSQDSQGDRPNYGYTF. CDR3 DNA: TGTGCCAGCAGCCAAGATTCACAGGGGGACCGGCCTAACTATGGCTACACCTTC.

This clone has more than one count but fewer than ten. The chain couples TRBV30 to TRBJ1-2; perhaps TRBD1 as D (5 bases). Germline CDR1 and CDR2: GTSNPN and SVGIG (reference sequence). Deletions cut 5 bases from V and 4 bases from J, with 14 bases between. This CDR3 region has 13 residues. DNA of the CDR3: TGTGCCTGGTCAGATTTGGGGGGCTATGGCTACACCTTC. Its protein is CAWSDLGGYGYTF. Supplemented by reference TRBV30 and TRBJ1-2, the full variable domain reads SQTIHQWPATLVQPVGSPLSLECTVEGTSNPNLYWYRQAAGRGLQLLFYSVGIGQISSEVPQNLSASRPQDRQFILSSKKLLLSDSGFYLCAWSDLGGYGYTFGSGTRLTVV.

The V and J genes are TRBV6-9 and TRBJ1-5; 9 bases map to TRBD1. Germline V lookup: CDR1 MNHGY, CDR2 SVAAGI. The V segment lost 7 bases and the J segment 7 bases; nucleotides outside the gene matches: 5. CDR3 size: 13 residues. The CDR3 loop is CASTNRGRQPQHF. The CDR3 DNA reads TGTGCCAGCACGAACAGGGGGCGGCAGCCCCAGCATTTT.

The rearrangement links TRBV16 to TRBJ2-7, with D perhaps TRBD1 or TRBD2 (5 bases each). Germline assignment: CDR1 KGHSY and CDR2 FQNENV. The CDR3 has 13 amino acids. V lost 0 bases and J lost 6, with 9 bases in between. The CDR3 sequence is CASSQSLRGEQYF. CDR3 in DNA: TGTGCCAGCAGCCAATCGTTGAGGGGCGAGCAGTACTTC.

This clone occurred once. The V call is TRBV5-8, the J call TRBJ1-6; D not resolved. This CDR3 has 13 residues. From germline, CDR1 is SGHTS and CDR2 YDEGEE. The V end lost 4 bases, the J end lost 6 bases, and 8 bases lay between the germline ends. CDR3 residues: CASSPEFNSPLHF. The CDR3 bases are TGTGCCAGCAGCCCGGAGTTTAATTCACCCCTCCACTTT.

The V and J genes are TRBV5-4 and TRBJ1-6; 9 bases line up with TRBD1. Germline V CDR1 and CDR2: SGHNT, YYREEE (reference sequence). Losses at the gene ends were 4 bases for V and 10 bases for J; bases not matched to a gene: 6. The CDR3 totals 14 residues. This chain's CDR3 is CASSEQGADSPLHF. As DNA, the CDR3 is TGTGCCAGCAGCGAACAGGGGGCGGACTCACCCCTCCACTTT.

This chain links TRBV3-1 (or the pseudogene TRBV3-2) with TRBJ1-1, with D hard to call. Germline CDR1 reads LGHDT; CDR2 reads YNNKEL (reference sequence). The CDR3 is 16 residues long. Trimming cost V 0 bases and J 4 bases, with 15 bases left between them. CDR3 amino acids: CASSQDSGVLVTEAFF. Written as DNA, the CDR3 is TGTGCCAGCAGCCAAGATTCCGGGGTTCTGGTCACTGAAGCTTTCTTT.

This clone was seen more than once but under ten times. This chain uses TRBV3-1 (or the pseudogene TRBV3-2) with TRBJ2-1; 10 bases agree with TRBD2. J was trimmed by 9 bases and V by 1 base; bases with no gene match: 12. The CDR3 consists of 17 residues. In germline, CDR1 is LGHDT, CDR2 YNNKEL (reference sequence). The CDR3: CASSQGLRAGGPGEQFF. CDR3 sequence (DNA): TGTGCCAGCAGCCAAGGGCTACGAGCGGGAGGGCCTGGTGAGCAGTTCTTC.

The chain is built from TRBV5-8 and TRBJ1-5; 10 positions agree with TRBD1. CDR3 size: 15 residues. The germline V gene has CDR1 SGHTS and CDR2 YDEGEE. The V segment lost 4 bases and the J segment 5 bases; nucleotides outside the gene matches: 6. In nucleotides, the CDR3 is TGTGCCAGCAGCCCGGACAGGGGGGGATATCAGCCCCAGCATTTT. It translates to CASSPDRGGYQPQHF.

V is TRBV12-3 or TRBV12-4 and J is TRBJ2-3; 7 nucleotides line up with TRBD2. The CDR3 consists of 11 residues. The CDR3 spells CASGGTDTQYF. CDR3 coding DNA: TGTGCGTCGGGAGGAACAGATACGCAGTATTTT.

V usage is TRBV27 and J usage is TRBJ1-4; 7 positions agree with TRBD1. V was pared by 7 bases and J by 4 bases, with 9 bases of the junction left unmatched. Germline V gene lookup returns CDR1 MNHEY and CDR2 SMNVEV (reference sequence). This CDR3 spans 15 amino acids. CDR3 residues: CASTTPGTVNEKLFF. The CDR3 DNA reads TGTGCCAGCACCACACCCGGGACAGTTAATGAAAAACTGTTTTTT.

The gene calls are TRBV7-9 and TRBJ1-2; D uncertain. The CDR3 sequence is 12 residues long. Trimming stripped 5 bases from V and 4 bases from J, with 8 bases between. The germline gives CDR1 SEHNR, CDR2 FQNEAQ (reference sequence). The CDR3 spells CASSPNSYGYTF. CDR3 DNA: TGTGCCAGCAGCCCTAACAGCTATGGCTACACCTTC.

This clone was seen more than once but under ten times. V gene TRBV2 combines with J gene TRBJ2-2; 8 nucleotides line up with TRBD2. V gave up 9 bases and J gave up 4 bases; unmatched junction bases: 7. Per germline, CDR1 SNHLY and CDR2 FYNNEI. The CDR3 is 14 residues long. The CDR3 sequence is CARETSGATGELFF. The DNA for the CDR3 is TGTGCCAGGGAAACTAGCGGCGCCACCGGGGAGCTGTTTTTT.

The rearrangement uses TRBV6-5 and TRBJ2-7; D uncertain. The germline V gene encodes CDR1 MNHEY and CDR2 SVGAGI. The V gene lost 3 bases and the J gene lost 6 bases, with 12 bases spanning the gap. The CDR3 has 13 amino acids. CDR3 nucleotides: TGTGCCAGCAGTTATACGACCGTCGGCGAGCAGTACTTC. Translating gives CASSYTTVGEQYF.

The rearrangement joins TRBV4-2 to TRBJ2-3, with TRBD1 matching 7 bases. Germline assignment: CDR1 LGHNA and CDR2 YNFKEQ. J lost 2 bases, V lost 1 base, and 6 bases had no gene match. The CDR3 totals 16 residues. CDR3 loop: CASSQASTGNTDTQYF. The DNA for the CDR3 is TGTGCCAGCAGCCAAGCCTCGACAGGGAACACAGATACGCAGTATTTT.

V gene TRBV3-1 (or the pseudogene TRBV3-2) combines with J gene TRBJ2-7, with 14 bases fitting TRBD2. Trimming took 3 bases from V and 6 from J; bases not matched to a gene: 10. In germline, CDR1 is LGHDT, CDR2 YNNKEL (reference sequence). CDR3 length: 17 amino acids. The CDR3 DNA reads as TGTGCCAGCAGCCATGAAAGACTAGCGGGGGGGCCGTCCGAGCAGTACTTC. Its translation: CASSHERLAGGPSEQYF.

This chain connects TRBV10-3 to TRBJ2-1; a weak D match, TRBD1 (5 bases). V was trimmed by 8 bases and J by 3 bases, leaving 11 bases between them. Germline CDR1 reads ENHRY; CDR2 reads SYGVKD. This CDR3 comprises 13 residues. The chain's CDR3 is CAIALQDYNEQFF. CDR3 nucleotides: TGTGCCATCGCTCTACAGGACTACAATGAGCAGTTCTTC.

This clone was counted between two and nine times. This chain connects TRBV7-9 to TRBJ1-2; 7 nucleotides align to TRBD1. V lost 5 bases to trimming and J lost 2 bases; unmatched junction nucleotides: 14. In germline, CDR1 is SEHNR, CDR2 FQNEAQ (reference sequence). The CDR3 spans 17 residues. The CDR3 loop is CASSTGAGRRINYGYTF. Written as DNA, the CDR3 is TGTGCCAGCAGCACAGGGGCAGGGAGGCGTATAAACTATGGCTACACCTTC.

This clone was observed a handful of times. The V gene is TRBV4-1, the J gene TRBJ2-7, with TRBD1 matching 7 bases. Germline-derived CDR1 and CDR2 are MGHRA and YSYEKL. J gave up 6 bases and V 1 base, and 9 bases lay outside the gene matches. The length of the CDR3 is 15 residues. CDR3 loop: CASSQGLGNRGEQYF. The CDR3 DNA follows: TGCGCCAGCAGCCAAGGCCTCGGCAACAGGGGCGAGCAGTACTTC.

The chain links TRBV19 to TRBJ1-5; a possible D gene is TRBD1 (5 bases). Germline-derived CDR1 and CDR2 are LNHDA and SQIVND (reference sequence). The CDR3 loop spans 16 amino acids. V was trimmed by 7 bases and J by 2 bases, leaving 18 bases between them. The CDR3 loop is CASTFGALGRNQPQHF. Here the CDR3 DNA reads TGTGCCAGTACTTTTGGGGCACTAGGCCGCAATCAGCCCCAGCATTTT.

This clone was observed a few times. The chain recombines TRBV30 with TRBJ1-2, with D perhaps TRBD1 (5 bases). The V end lost 5 bases, the J end lost 3 bases, and 7 bases lay between the germline ends. Germline-derived CDR1 and CDR2 are GTSNPN and SVGIG (reference sequence). The CDR3 sequence is 11 residues long. In DNA, the CDR3 is TGTGCCTGGGGCAGGGACTATGGCTACACCTTC. Translating it yields CAWGRDYGYTF.

To note about this clone: Additional DNA sequences in this sample encode the identical CDR3. This sequence joins TRBV27 and TRBJ2-7; a weak D match, TRBD2 (5 bases). Germline V gene lookup returns CDR1 MNHEY and CDR2 SMNVEV (reference sequence). V lost 6 bases to trimming and J lost 1 base, with 7 bases between them. This CDR3 contains 12 residues. The CDR3 loop reads CASRGDSYEQYF. CDR3 bases: TGTGCCAGCAGGGGAGATTCCTACGAGCAGTACTTC.

This chain uses TRBV3-1 (or the pseudogene TRBV3-2) with TRBJ2-1; 10 positions agree with TRBD2. This CDR3 spans 15 amino acids. Germline V lookup: CDR1 LGHDT, CDR2 YNNKEL (reference sequence). The V and J ends lost 5 bases and 7 bases, in that order; junction bases with no gene match: 8. The CDR3 DNA is TGTGCCAGCAGCTACGAGCGGGGGGGCTTGAATGAGCAGTTCTTC. Residues: CASSYERGGLNEQFF.